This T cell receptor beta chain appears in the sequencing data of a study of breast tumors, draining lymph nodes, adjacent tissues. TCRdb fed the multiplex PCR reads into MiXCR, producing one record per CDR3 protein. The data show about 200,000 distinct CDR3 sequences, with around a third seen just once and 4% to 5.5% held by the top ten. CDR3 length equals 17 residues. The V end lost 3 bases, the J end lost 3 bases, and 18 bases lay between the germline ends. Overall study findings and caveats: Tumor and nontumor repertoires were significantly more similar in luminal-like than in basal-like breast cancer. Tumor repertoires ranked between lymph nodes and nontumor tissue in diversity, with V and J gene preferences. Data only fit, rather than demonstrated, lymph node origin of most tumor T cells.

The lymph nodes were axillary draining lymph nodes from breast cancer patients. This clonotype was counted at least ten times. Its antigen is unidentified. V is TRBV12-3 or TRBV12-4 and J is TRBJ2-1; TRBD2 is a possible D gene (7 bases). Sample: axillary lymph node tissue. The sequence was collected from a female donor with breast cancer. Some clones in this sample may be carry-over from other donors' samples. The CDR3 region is CASSFRVGGGLYNEQFF. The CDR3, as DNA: TGTGCCAGCAGTTTCAGGGTTGGGGGGGGCCTCTACAATGAGCAGTTCTTC.